The entry below describes one T cell receptor beta chain. This sample is part of a study of blood T cell repertoires in COVID-19. Overall study: T cells, B-cell-depleted T cells, or PBMCs supplied cDNA or gDNA.

In the authors' methods: Counts of nucleated cells, estimated from reference gene primer amplification, were obtained. Generated by immunoSEQ multiplex PCR, the TCRdb table keeps only in-frame clones and is missing some. V and J calls and clone size are given by that table; D and trimming were obtained from the DNA. The data show 270,000 or so clones, over 75% seen once. Germline V gene sequence: CDR1 MNHEY, CDR2 SVGAGI. The CDR3 totals 16 residues. Unmatched junction bases numbered 5, after V lost 2 bases and J lost 2 bases. The chain employs TRBV6-5 and TRBJ2-2; 7 positions match TRBD2. The sequenced material came from peripheral blood. The source of this sequence is a human donor in a cohort sampled during active COVID-19. CDR3 sequence reads: CASSYRRDYNTGELFF. The CDR3 DNA reads as TGTGCCAGCAGTTACAGAAGGGACTACAACACCGGGGAGCTGTTTTTT.